The next 14 T cell receptor beta chains were all read from a single sample in a study of blood T cell repertoires in COVID-19. Generated by immunoSEQ multiplex PCR, the TCRdb table keeps only in-frame clones and is missing some. The sample records tens of thousands of clones, approximately 80% being singletons. The sample comprised peripheral blood. The receptors derive from a man in his 70s with acute or convalescent COVID-19.

The chain is built from TRBV7-9 and TRBJ2-3; TRBD2 aligns across 10 bases. From germline, CDR1 is SEHNR and CDR2 FQNEAQ (reference sequence). The CDR3 is 15 amino acids. After removal of 4 bases from V and 4 bases from J, the junction contained 5 bases not matched to a gene. The CDR3 loop is CASSSSGGASDTQYF. Here the CDR3 DNA reads TGTGCCAGCAGCTCCAGCGGGGGGGCATCAGATACGCAGTATTTT.

This sequence joins TRBV24-1 and TRBJ1-2; D gene unclear. The length of the CDR3 is 13 residues. The V gene's germline CDR1 is KGHDR and CDR2 SFDVKD. Trimming pared 3 bases from V and 11 bases from J, leaving 15 bases between. CDR3 sequence reads: CATSDPGAPRYTF. CDR3 DNA sequence: TGTGCCACCAGTGATCCCGGAGCCCCCCGTTACACCTTC.

The rearrangement uses TRBV27 and TRBJ2-2; D is possibly TRBD2 (5 bases). The V and J ends lost 2 bases and 6 bases respectively, with 7 bases between them. CDR1 and CDR2 from the germline V gene are MNHEY and SMNVEV (reference sequence). This CDR3 comprises 13 residues. CDR3 sequence (DNA): TGTGCCAGCAGTTTAGGAGGCTCCGGGGAGCTGTTTTTT. Protein: CASSLGGSGELFF.

This sequence joins TRBV7-9 and TRBJ1-6, with TRBD1 as a possible D gene (6 bases). CDR3 length: 14 residues. CDR1 and CDR2 (germline): SEHNR, FQNEAQ (reference sequence). The V and J ends lost 2 bases and 10 bases respectively, with 12 bases between them. CDR3 sequence reads: CASSLTGPGSPLHF. CDR3 in DNA: TGTGCCAGCAGCTTAACAGGGCCCGGCTCACCCCTCCACTTT.

This clone was picked up one time. The rearrangement uses TRBV19 and TRBJ2-1; D is unclear. CDR1 and CDR2 from the germline V gene are LNHDA and SQIVND (reference sequence). The length of the CDR3 is 11 residues. V was shortened by 3 bases and J by 6 bases, with 3 bases between the two germline ends. CDR3 DNA: TGTGCCAGTAGTATTATCAATGAGCAGTTCTTC. Its translation is CASSIINEQFF.

The CDR3 spells CASFTGFGGYTF. In DNA, the CDR3 is TGTGCCAGCTTTACAGGGTTCGGCGGCTACACCTTC. The rearrangement joins TRBV7-9 to TRBJ1-2; a weak D match, TRBD1 (6 bases). The V end lost 8 bases, the J end lost 8 bases, and 15 bases lay between the germline ends. CDR1 SEHNR and CDR2 FQNEAQ come from the germline V gene (reference sequence). There are 12 residues in the CDR3.

The J gene is TRBJ1-5, the V gene TRBV12-3 or TRBV12-4; no clear D. Deletions cut 7 bases from V and 6 bases from J, with 13 bases between. The CDR3 is 13 residues long. The CDR3 DNA reads TGTGCCAGCACTACCGCGGGGTTTCAGCCCCAGCATTTT. It is translated as CASTTAGFQPQHF.

The V call is TRBV5-4, the J call TRBJ2-7; TRBD2 matches at 13 bases. The CDR3 covers 15 residues. Germline CDR1 is SGHNT and CDR2 is YYREEE (reference sequence). Losses at the gene ends were 4 bases for V and 4 bases for J; bases not matched to a gene: 5. In DNA form, the CDR3 reads TGTGCCAGCAGCCCTCGGACTAGCGGGAGTTACGAGCAGTACTTC. This sequence encodes CASSPRTSGSYEQYF.

V usage is TRBV28 and J usage is TRBJ1-5, with 8 bases aligning to TRBD1. J was trimmed by 3 bases and V by 5 bases; bases with no gene match: 9. The germline CDR1 and CDR2 sequences are MDHEN and SYDVKM. This CDR3 has 16 amino acids. As DNA, the CDR3 is TGTGCCAGCAGTCGCGTGGGGACAGGCATCAATCAGCCCCAGCATTTT. Encoded protein: CASSRVGTGINQPQHF.

This chain joins TRBV5-1 and TRBJ1-1; D is uncertain. With 5 bases removed from V and 0 bases from J, the gap between germline ends came to 14 bases. This CDR3 is 15 amino acids long. The germline gives CDR1 SGHRS, CDR2 YFSETQ. The CDR3 bases are TGCGCCAGCAGTACCGATACAGCACTGAACACTGAAGCTTTCTTT. This encodes CASSTDTALNTEAFF.

The rearrangement uses TRBV9 and TRBJ1-2; unclear D gene. This CDR3 has 15 amino acids. The germline gives CDR1 SGDLS, CDR2 YYNGEE. The V end lost 0 bases, the J end lost 8 bases, and 17 bases lay between the germline ends. The CDR3 region has the DNA TGTGCCAGCAGCGTAGCTACCCGGGATTCGGGGGGCTACACCTTC. It yields the protein CASSVATRDSGGYTF.

V is TRBV2 and J is TRBJ1-6, with D possibly TRBD1 on 5 matching bases. CDR1 is SNHLY, CDR2 FYNNEI, per germline. The CDR3 spans 13 residues. Trimming took off 7 bases at V and 10 bases at J, with 14 bases between the two ends. The CDR3: CASTQVEKSPLHF. The DNA for the CDR3 is TGTGCCAGCACACAGGTCGAGAAATCACCCCTCCACTTT.

This sequence joins TRBV6-5 and TRBJ1-5; 8 nucleotides agree with TRBD1. This CDR3 spans 12 amino acids. V dropped 6 bases and J dropped 8; count of bases not matched to a gene: 3. The germline CDR1 and CDR2 sequences are MNHEY and SVGAGI. The chain's CDR3 is CASSRGHEPQHF. The CDR3 bases are TGTGCCAGCAGCAGGGGGCACGAGCCCCAGCATTTT.

The chain employs TRBV29-1 and TRBJ1-1, with D unresolved. CDR3 length: 15 residues. The V gene lost 4 bases and the J gene lost 1 base, with 16 bases spanning the gap. Germline V gene lookup returns CDR1 SQVTM and CDR2 ANQGSEA. This chain's CDR3 is CSVGEAATGNTEAFF. Written as DNA, the CDR3 is TGCAGCGTTGGAGAGGCAGCCACGGGGAACACTGAAGCTTTCTTT.